This TCR beta chain was recorded in a study of spatial heterogeneity in lung cancer. Study-wide findings and caveats: Mutation tallies in tumors tracked expanded intratumoral alpha and beta TCR counts.

The sample holds many counts of this clonotype. The antigen is unknown. Time point given: sample taken at primary tumor resection. The CDR3 contains 14 residues. V lost 3 bases and J lost 10; bases outside the gene matches: 8. TCRdb re-analysed the 5' RACE reads in MiXCR, keeping a single row per CDR3 protein. The sample consists of around 15,000 distinct CDR3 sequences, under 8% of them appearing once. V usage is TRBV12-3 or TRBV12-4 and J usage is TRBJ1-2; 10 bases map to TRBD1. The clonotype comes from a male donor with early-stage non-small cell lung cancer. The specimen comprised lung tumor tissue, sampled at surgery. The CDR3 is CASSLRQGAPNYTF. CDR3 bases: TGTGCCAGCAGTTTGAGACAGGGGGCCCCAAACTACACCTTC.